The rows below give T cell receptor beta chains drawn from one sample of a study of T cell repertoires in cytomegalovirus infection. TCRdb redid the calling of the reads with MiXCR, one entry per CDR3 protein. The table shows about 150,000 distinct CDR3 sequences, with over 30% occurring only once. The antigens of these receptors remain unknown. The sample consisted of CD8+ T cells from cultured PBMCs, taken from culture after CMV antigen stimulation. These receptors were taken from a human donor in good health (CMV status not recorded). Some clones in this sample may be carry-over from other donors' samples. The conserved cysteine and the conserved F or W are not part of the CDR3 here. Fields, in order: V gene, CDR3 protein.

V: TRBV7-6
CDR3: ASSSMGGYEQY

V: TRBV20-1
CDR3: SALPGDRPGYT

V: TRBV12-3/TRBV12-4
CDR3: ASSLMGWTEAF

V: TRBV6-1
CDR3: ATTAEGTSEAF

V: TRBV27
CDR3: ASSPWENSYEQY

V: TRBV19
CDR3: ASSSSGGDYGYT

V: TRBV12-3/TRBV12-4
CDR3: ASSKSSGGNEQF

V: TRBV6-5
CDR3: ASSYSRENYGYT

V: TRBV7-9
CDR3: ASSSDRAGTQY

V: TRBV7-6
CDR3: DSSPGLNTEAF

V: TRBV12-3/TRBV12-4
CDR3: ASRTSRDASSYEQY

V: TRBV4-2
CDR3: ASSQLGAPEAF

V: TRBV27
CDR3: ASSLQSYNEQF

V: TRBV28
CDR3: ASRPGQGNQPQH

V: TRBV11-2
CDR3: ASSLGAVPSTDTQY

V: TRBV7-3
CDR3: ASSLLAGGRDNEQF

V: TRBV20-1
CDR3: SARVRRGYRGGETQY

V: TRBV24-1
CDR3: ATSDFSTSYNEQF

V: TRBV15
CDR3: ATSNHGQGVTETQY

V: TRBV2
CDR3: ASSEGTSNTGELF

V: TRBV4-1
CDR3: ASSQDLAWASF

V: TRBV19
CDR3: ASTPGTGFGGYT

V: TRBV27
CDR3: ASSLSGQPGTEAF

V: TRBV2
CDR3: ASSASQGAGEETQY

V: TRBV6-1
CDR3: ASSTGVQPQH

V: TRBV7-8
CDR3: ASSLTAPETQY

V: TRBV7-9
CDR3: ASSWGGEAF

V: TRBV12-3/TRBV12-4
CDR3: ASSLGSGGGADTQY

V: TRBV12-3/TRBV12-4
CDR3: ASREETSPQETQY

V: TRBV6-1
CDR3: ASSERGLNTEAF

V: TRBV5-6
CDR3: ASSSGVQQETQY

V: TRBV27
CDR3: ASSLDRGNIQY

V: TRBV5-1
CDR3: ASSSGTGYEQY

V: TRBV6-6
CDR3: ASSYQVNTEAF

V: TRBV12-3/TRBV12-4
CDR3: ASSSLPWTERQETQY

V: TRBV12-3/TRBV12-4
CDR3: ASSHPRLAGEQF

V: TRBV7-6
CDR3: ASSSAGFSNTEAF

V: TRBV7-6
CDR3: ASSLATTYNEQF

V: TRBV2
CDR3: ASSDWAGETQY